This TCR beta chain was sequenced during a study of CD8 T cells in Susac syndrome. It was healthy donors who served as the controls, matched for age and sex. The TEMRA cells underwent FACS enrichment, while the CD8+ and CD4+ T cells underwent negative isolation. The germline V gene encodes CDR1 DFQATT and CDR2 SNEGSKA (reference sequence). V lost 6 bases to trimming and J lost 1 base, with 7 bases between them. The CDR3 has 12 residues. Random hexamers were used to reverse transcribe an amount of 0.5 to 1 ug RNA. Multiplex PCR with immunoSEQ amplified the TCR beta CDR3 across 54 Vbeta and 13 Jbeta. TCRdb recomputed calls from the immunoSEQ multiplex PCR reads with MiXCR, one row per CDR3 protein. The profile shows approximately 120,000 distinct CDR3 sequences, about 95% of them singletons.

Input material: CD4+ T cells from PBMCs. The TCR sequence derives from a human donor in good health. The chain joins TRBV20-1 to TRBJ1-5; a weak D match, TRBD1 (5 bases). The CDR3 region is CSARDSNQPQHF. DNA of the CDR3: TGCAGTGCCCGGGACAGCAATCAGCCCCAGCATTTT.